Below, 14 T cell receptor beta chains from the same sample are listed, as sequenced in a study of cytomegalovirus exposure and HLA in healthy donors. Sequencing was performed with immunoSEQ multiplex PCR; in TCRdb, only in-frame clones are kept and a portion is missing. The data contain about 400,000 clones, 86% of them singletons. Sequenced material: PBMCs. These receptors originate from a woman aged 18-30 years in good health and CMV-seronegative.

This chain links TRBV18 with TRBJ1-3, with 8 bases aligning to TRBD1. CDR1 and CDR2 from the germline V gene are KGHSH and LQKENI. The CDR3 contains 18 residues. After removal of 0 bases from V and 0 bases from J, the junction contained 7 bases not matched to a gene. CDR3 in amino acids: CASSPPRGRGASGNTIYF. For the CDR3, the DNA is TGTGCCAGCTCACCACCCAGGGGGCGCGGGGCCTCTGGAAACACCATATATTTT.

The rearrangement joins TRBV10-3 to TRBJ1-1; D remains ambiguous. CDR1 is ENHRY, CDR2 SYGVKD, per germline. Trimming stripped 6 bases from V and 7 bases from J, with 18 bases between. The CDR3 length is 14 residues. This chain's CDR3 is CAISPETGYDEAFF. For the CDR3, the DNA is TGTGCCATCAGCCCAGAGACGGGGTATGATGAAGCTTTCTTT.

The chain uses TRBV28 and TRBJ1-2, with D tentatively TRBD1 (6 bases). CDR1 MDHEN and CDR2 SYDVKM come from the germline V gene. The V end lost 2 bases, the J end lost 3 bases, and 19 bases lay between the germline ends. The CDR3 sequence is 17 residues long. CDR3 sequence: CASSLTGGAHLDYGYTF. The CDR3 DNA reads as TGTGCCAGCAGTTTAACCGGGGGGGCCCATCTGGACTATGGCTACACCTTC.

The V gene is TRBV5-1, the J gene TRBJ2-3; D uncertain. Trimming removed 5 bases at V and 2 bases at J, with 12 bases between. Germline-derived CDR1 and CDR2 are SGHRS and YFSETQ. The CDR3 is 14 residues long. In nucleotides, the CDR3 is TGCGCCAGCAGGCTGCGGCCCGCCACAGATACGCAGTATTTT. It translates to CASRLRPATDTQYF.

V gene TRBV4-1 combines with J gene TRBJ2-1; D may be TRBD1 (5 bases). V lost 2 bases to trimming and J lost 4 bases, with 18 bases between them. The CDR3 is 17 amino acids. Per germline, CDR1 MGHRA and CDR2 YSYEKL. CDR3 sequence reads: CASSQTTTASTYNEQFF. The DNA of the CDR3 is TGCGCCAGCAGCCAAACCACGACAGCCTCTACGTACAATGAGCAGTTCTTC.

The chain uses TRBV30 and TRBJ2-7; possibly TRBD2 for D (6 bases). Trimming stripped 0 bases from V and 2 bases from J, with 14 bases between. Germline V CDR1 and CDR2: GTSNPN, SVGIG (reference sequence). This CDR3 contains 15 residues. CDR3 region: CAWSVRGSGPYEQYF. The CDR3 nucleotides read TGTGCCTGGAGTGTACGGGGTAGCGGCCCCTACGAGCAGTACTTC.

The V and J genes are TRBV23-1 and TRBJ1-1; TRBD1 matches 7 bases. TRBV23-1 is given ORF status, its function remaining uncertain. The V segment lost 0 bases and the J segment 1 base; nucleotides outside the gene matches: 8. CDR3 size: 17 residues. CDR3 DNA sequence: TGCGCCAGCAGTCAATCAAAAGGGGGCGAGTCGAACACTGAAGCTTTCTTT. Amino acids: CASSQSKGGESNTEAFF.

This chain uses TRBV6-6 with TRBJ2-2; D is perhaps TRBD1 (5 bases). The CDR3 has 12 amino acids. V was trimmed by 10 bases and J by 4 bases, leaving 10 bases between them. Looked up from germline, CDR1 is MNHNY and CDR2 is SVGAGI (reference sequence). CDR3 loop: CAIRTGTGELFF. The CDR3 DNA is TGTGCCATCCGAACAGGCACCGGGGAGCTGTTTTTT.

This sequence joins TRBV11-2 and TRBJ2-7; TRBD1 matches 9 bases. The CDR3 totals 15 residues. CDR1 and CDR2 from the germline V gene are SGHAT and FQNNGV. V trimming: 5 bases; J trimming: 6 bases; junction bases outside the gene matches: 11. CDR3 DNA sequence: TGTGCCAGCAGCCCCCGGACAGGGGCTCGGGGCGAGCAGTACTTC. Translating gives CASSPRTGARGEQYF.

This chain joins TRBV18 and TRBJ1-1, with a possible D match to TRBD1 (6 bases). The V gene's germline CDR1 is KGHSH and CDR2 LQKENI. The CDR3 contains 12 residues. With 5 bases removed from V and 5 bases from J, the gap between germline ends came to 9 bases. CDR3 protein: CASSYRETEAFF. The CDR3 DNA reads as TGTGCCAGCTCATACAGGGAGACTGAAGCTTTCTTT. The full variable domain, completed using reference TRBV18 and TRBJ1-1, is NAGVMQNPRHLVRRRGQEARLRCSPMKGHSHVYWYRQLPEEGLKFMVYLQKENIIDESGMPKERFSAEFPKEGPSILRIQQVVRGDSAAYFCASSYRETEAFFGQGTRLTVV.

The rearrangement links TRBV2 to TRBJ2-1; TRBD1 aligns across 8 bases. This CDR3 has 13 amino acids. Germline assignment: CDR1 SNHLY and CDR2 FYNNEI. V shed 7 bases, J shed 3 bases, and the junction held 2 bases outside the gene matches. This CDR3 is CASTGGLYNEQFF. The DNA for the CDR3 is TGTGCCAGCACAGGGGGCCTCTACAATGAGCAGTTCTTC. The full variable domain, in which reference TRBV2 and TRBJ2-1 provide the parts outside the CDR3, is EPEVTQTPSHQVTQMGQEVILRCVPISNHLYFYWYRQILGQKVEFLVSFYNNEISEKSEIFDDQFSVERPDGSNFTLKIRSTKLEDSAMYFCASTGGLYNEQFFGPGTRLTVL.

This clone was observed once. The DNA of the CDR3 is TGTGCCAGCAGTTTCCGAGTCAATACAGGGGTAGGCTATGGCTACACCTTC. It codes for CASSFRVNTGVGYGYTF. The V and J genes are TRBV27 and TRBJ1-2; TRBD1 matches 7 bases. V trimming: 3 bases; J trimming: 4 bases; junction bases outside the gene matches: 14. The CDR3 is 17 amino acids. Germline CDR1 MNHEY, CDR2 SMNVEV (reference sequence).

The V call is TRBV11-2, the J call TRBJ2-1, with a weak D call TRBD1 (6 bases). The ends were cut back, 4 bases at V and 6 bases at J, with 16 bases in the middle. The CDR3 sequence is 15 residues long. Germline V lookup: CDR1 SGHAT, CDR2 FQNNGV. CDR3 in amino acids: CASSSVDRKFNEQFF. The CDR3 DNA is TGTGCCAGCAGCTCCGTCGACAGGAAATTCAATGAGCAGTTCTTC.

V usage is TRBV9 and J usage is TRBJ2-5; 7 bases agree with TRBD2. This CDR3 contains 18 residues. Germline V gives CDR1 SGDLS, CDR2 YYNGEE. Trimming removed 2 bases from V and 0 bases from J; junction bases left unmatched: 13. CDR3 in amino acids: CASSVPRMGGNYQETQYF. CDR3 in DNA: TGTGCCAGCAGCGTCCCTAGGATGGGGGGGAACTACCAAGAGACCCAGTACTTC. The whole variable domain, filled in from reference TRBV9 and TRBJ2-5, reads DSGVTQTPKHLITATGQRVTLRCSPRSGDLSVYWYQQSLDQGLQFLIQYYNGEERAKGNILERFSAQQFPDLHSELNLSSLELGDSALYFCASSVPRMGGNYQETQYFGPGTRLLVL.